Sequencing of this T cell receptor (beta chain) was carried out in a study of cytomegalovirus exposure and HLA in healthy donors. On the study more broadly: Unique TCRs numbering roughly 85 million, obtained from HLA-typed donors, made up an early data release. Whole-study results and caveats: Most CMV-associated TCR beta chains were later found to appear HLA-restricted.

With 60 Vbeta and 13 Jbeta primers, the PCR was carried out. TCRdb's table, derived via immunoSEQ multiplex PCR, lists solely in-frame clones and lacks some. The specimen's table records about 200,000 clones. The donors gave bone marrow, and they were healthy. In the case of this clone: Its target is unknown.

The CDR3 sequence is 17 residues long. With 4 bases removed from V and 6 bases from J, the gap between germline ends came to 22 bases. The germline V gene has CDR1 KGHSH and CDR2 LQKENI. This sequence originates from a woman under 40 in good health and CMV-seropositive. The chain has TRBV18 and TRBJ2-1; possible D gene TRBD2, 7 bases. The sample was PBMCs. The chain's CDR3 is CASSLAPGTGGSNEQFF. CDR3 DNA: TGTGCCAGCTCACTCGCCCCAGGGACGGGGGGCTCCAATGAGCAGTTCTTC.